Shown below are 10 T cell receptor beta chains from a single sample sequenced in a study of blood T cells in healthy people across ages. It was with a sample-barcoded 5' primer and a J-beta primer mix that a second PCR of roughly 7 to 12 cycles was run. Each CDR3 protein is one row after TCRdb ran MiXCR on the 5' RACE reads. The repertoire holds over 1.5 million distinct CDR3 sequences, with roughly 50% as singletons. Source material: blood. The source is a woman in her thirties or forties in good health.

The rearrangement uses TRBV7-2 and TRBJ2-3; 7 nucleotides match TRBD2. CDR3 length equals 17 residues. The V gene's germline CDR1 is SGHTA and CDR2 FQGNSA. The junction had 14 bases not matched to a gene; V was cut back by 5 bases and J by 3 bases. CDR3 loop: CASSARGGGRRTDTQYF. The CDR3 DNA reads TGTGCCAGCAGCGCCCGCGGGGGAGGGCGCCGGACAGATACGCAGTATTTT.

This clonotype came up a few times. The CDR3 is CASSLEWDKRPEAFF. CDR3 sequence (DNA): TGTGCCAGCAGCTTAGAGTGGGACAAAAGGCCTGAAGCTTTCTTT. The V and J genes are TRBV7-2 and TRBJ1-1, with TRBD1 as a possible D gene (6 bases). The CDR3 consists of 15 residues. V lost 1 base, J lost 6 bases, and 15 bases lay in between. Germline V gene data show CDR1 as SGHTA and CDR2 as FQGNSA.

This clonotype appeared many times. The chain has TRBV7-2 and TRBJ1-5; 8 bases agree with TRBD1. Germline loops: CDR1 SGHTA, CDR2 FQGNSA. Trimming removed 5 bases from V and 4 bases from J; junction bases left unmatched: 1. The CDR3 is 13 residues long. CDR3 loop: CASSRDRNQPQHF. CDR3 DNA sequence: TGTGCCAGCAGCCGGGACAGGAATCAGCCCCAGCATTTT.

J is TRBJ1-4 and V is TRBV4-1; unclear D gene. Trimming stripped 4 bases from V and 5 bases from J, with 17 bases between. The CDR3 is 16 amino acids. Germline loops: CDR1 MGHRA, CDR2 YSYEKL. This CDR3 reads CASSPRLTGANEKLFF. CDR3 DNA: TGCGCCAGCAGCCCACGTCTTACCGGTGCAAATGAAAAACTGTTTTTT.

Only one count was recorded for this clonotype. This chain links TRBV5-5 with TRBJ2-1, with a possible D match to TRBD1 (5 bases). The CDR3 spans 20 residues. V lost 0 bases, J lost 0 bases, and 22 bases lay in between. CDR1 and CDR2 from the germline V gene are SGHKS and YYEKEE (reference sequence). CDR3 nucleotides: TGTGCCAGCAGCTTGGGGGCCCTTCGTTGGACAAAGAGCTCCTACAATGAGCAGTTCTTC. It is translated as CASSLGALRWTKSSYNEQFF.

This clonotype was seen a single time. The genes are TRBV11-2 and TRBJ2-1; 13 bases are a match to TRBD2. Trimming removed 6 bases from V and 0 bases from J; junction bases left unmatched: 8. Germline V CDR1 and CDR2: SGHAT, FQNNGV. The CDR3 runs 18 residues. CDR3 bases: TGTGCCAGCAGGGCTCGACTAGCGGGGGGTCTCTCCTACAATGAGCAGTTCTTC. It encodes CASRARLAGGLSYNEQFF.

On this clonotype: At one end, the junction sequence differs from germline, possibly due to a read error. The chain couples TRBV7-8 to TRBJ1-2, with D tentatively TRBD1 (6 bases). The length of the CDR3 is 15 residues. Looked up from germline, CDR1 is SGHVS and CDR2 is FQNEAQ. The CDR3 reads CTSSMPLTGNYGYTF. The CDR3 DNA sequence: TGTACCAGCAGCATGCCACTTACAGGGAACTATGGCTACACCTTC.

This clonotype was picked up many times. The rearrangement uses TRBV4-3 and TRBJ2-5, with 8 bases that match TRBD1. Germline CDR1 LGHNA, CDR2 YSLEER. V gave up 0 bases and J gave up 4 bases; unmatched junction bases: 4. CDR3 length equals 15 residues. The chain's CDR3 is CASSQEARGRETQYF. The DNA of the CDR3 is TGCGCCAGCAGCCAAGAGGCCAGGGGGCGAGAGACCCAGTACTTC.

The chain carries TRBV4-3 and TRBJ1-1; 8 bases align to TRBD1. CDR1 and CDR2 from the germline V gene are LGHNA and YSLEER. The CDR3 consists of 15 residues. V lost 1 base to trimming and J lost 4 bases; unmatched junction nucleotides: 5. CDR3 coding DNA: TGCGCCAGCAGCCAAGCCGGACAGGGTTCCACTGAAGCTTTCTTT. Its translation: CASSQAGQGSTEAFF.

This clonotype showed up many times. CDR3 region: CASSPGDNQPQHF. The CDR3 coding sequence is TGTGCCAGCAGCCCTGGGGACAATCAGCCCCAGCATTTT. This chain connects TRBV7-9 to TRBJ1-5; D remains unclear. Germline CDR1 and CDR2: SEHNR and FQNEAQ (reference sequence). Between the trimmed V and J ends, which lost 5 bases and 3 bases, there was a span of 8 bases. The CDR3 has 13 amino acids.